This T cell receptor (beta chain) was captured by sequencing in a study of tumor-infiltrating lymphocytes in localized non-small cell lung cancer. Whole-study context: Patients included smokers and never-smokers with various histologies, some sampled after neoadjuvant chemotherapy. Findings and caveats of the study: Different pieces of the same tissue were used for each assay.

Method: immunoSEQ multiplex PCR; TCRdb's copy keeps in-frame clones and lacks some. The sample includes more than 10,000 clones, 80% to 90% seen only once; the top ten take more than 3%. Turning to this clone: No antigen is known for it.

This TCR was sampled from a human donor with non-small cell lung cancer. Sequencing was done on a sample of uninvolved lung tissue not adjacent to the tumor.

The CDR3 DNA reads as TGTGCCAGCAGTGAATTACCCCAGGTTAACTACGAGCAGTACTTC. This sequence encodes CASSELPQVNYEQYF. This chain uses TRBV6-1 with TRBJ2-7, with D hard to call. The CDR3 runs to 15 residues. With 2 bases removed from V and 3 bases from J, the gap between germline ends came to 14 bases. The germline V gene encodes CDR1 MNHNS and CDR2 SASEGT.